The rows below give T cell receptor beta chains drawn from one sample of a study of blood T cell repertoires in COVID-19. Clones were read by immunoSEQ multiplex PCR, and TCRdb kept only the in-frame ones, dropping some. Of about 120,000 clones in the sample, around 77% were seen once. The specimen was peripheral blood. The receptors come from a human donor in a cohort sampled during active COVID-19. Each CDR3 is given with its conserved first and last residue. Fields, in order: clone size, D gene, J gene, V gene, CDR3 protein, CDR3 DNA. A D gene is named only where the DNA matches it firmly. The size of a clone is reported for some rows only, either as once, few or many, or as a class for expanded clones.

clone size: NA; D gene: NA; J gene: TRBJ2-7; V gene: TRBV15; CDR3 protein: CATSRDFGTRGRHEQYF; CDR3 DNA: TGTGCCACCAGCAGAGATTTTGGGACAAGGGGTAGACACGAGCAGTACTTC
clone size: NA; D gene: NA; J gene: TRBJ2-7; V gene: TRBV19; CDR3 protein: CASSMGTLYEQYF; CDR3 DNA: TGTGCCAGTAGTATGGGGACTTTATACGAGCAGTACTTC
clone size: NA; D gene: TRBD1; J gene: TRBJ2-7; V gene: TRBV7-2; CDR3 protein: CASSLAGTGLYEQYF; CDR3 DNA: TGTGCCAGCAGCTTAGCGGGGACAGGTCTATACGAGCAGTACTTC
clone size: NA; D gene: TRBD2; J gene: TRBJ2-6; V gene: TRBV2; CDR3 protein: CASSSGGGYSGANVLTF; CDR3 DNA: TGTGCCAGCAGTTCCGGGGGGGGATACTCTGGGGCCAACGTCCTGACTTTC
clone size: once; D gene: NA; J gene: TRBJ2-7; V gene: TRBV27; CDR3 protein: CASSLKVGATYEQYF; CDR3 DNA: TGTGCCAGCAGTTTAAAGGTTGGGGCAACCTACGAGCAGTACTTC
clone size: once; D gene: NA; J gene: TRBJ2-7; V gene: TRBV18; CDR3 protein: CASSPRSSSYEQYF; CDR3 DNA: TGTGCCAGCTCACCACGGAGCAGCTCCTACGAGCAGTACTTC
clone size: few; D gene: TRBD2; J gene: TRBJ2-7; V gene: TRBV29-1; CDR3 protein: CSVPGTSDYEQYF; CDR3 DNA: TGCAGCGTACCCGGGACTAGCGACTACGAGCAGTACTTC
clone size: NA; D gene: TRBD1; J gene: TRBJ2-7; V gene: TRBV6-4; CDR3 protein: CASSGGTGPSSYEQYF; CDR3 DNA: TGTGCCAGCAGTGGGGGGACAGGGCCTAGCTCCTACGAGCAGTACTTC
clone size: NA; D gene: NA; J gene: TRBJ1-1; V gene: TRBV2; CDR3 protein: CAIPRGSTEAFF; CDR3 DNA: TGTGCCATACCCAGGGGTAGCACTGAAGCTTTCTTT
clone size: few; D gene: NA; J gene: TRBJ1-2; V gene: TRBV14; CDR3 protein: CASSQTREGGYTF; CDR3 DNA: TGTGCCAGCAGCCAAACCAGGGAGGGTGGCTACACCTTC
clone size: NA; D gene: TRBD2; J gene: TRBJ2-7; V gene: TRBV27; CDR3 protein: CASSPPRGSGSSYEQYF; CDR3 DNA: TGTGCCAGCAGCCCACCCCGAGGTAGCGGGAGCTCCTACGAGCAGTACTTC
clone size: NA; D gene: TRBD2; J gene: TRBJ2-7; V gene: TRBV6-5; CDR3 protein: CASTQRASGIYEQYF; CDR3 DNA: TGTGCCAGCACCCAAAGGGCTAGCGGAATCTACGAGCAGTACTTC
clone size: NA; D gene: NA; J gene: TRBJ2-5; V gene: TRBV5-5; CDR3 protein: CASSLGGQETQYF; CDR3 DNA: TGTGCCAGCAGCTTAGGGGGCCAAGAGACCCAGTACTTC
clone size: NA; D gene: NA; J gene: TRBJ1-5; V gene: TRBV4-1; CDR3 protein: CASSQSRQVGNQPQHF; CDR3 DNA: TGCGCCAGCAGCCAATCCCGACAGGTTGGGAATCAGCCCCAGCATTTT
clone size: NA; D gene: TRBD1; J gene: TRBJ1-1; V gene: TRBV5-5; CDR3 protein: CASSWTGAGTEAFF; CDR3 DNA: TGTGCCAGCAGCTGGACAGGGGCGGGGACTGAAGCTTTCTTT
clone size: NA; D gene: TRBD2; J gene: TRBJ2-7; V gene: TRBV4-1; CDR3 protein: CASSQEGAGGPYEQYF; CDR3 DNA: TGCGCCAGCAGCCAAGAAGGAGCGGGAGGGCCCTACGAGCAGTACTTC
clone size: NA; D gene: TRBD2; J gene: TRBJ2-7; V gene: TRBV9; CDR3 protein: CASSVGLAGDSYEQYF; CDR3 DNA: TGTGCCAGCAGCGTAGGTCTTGCGGGAGATTCGTACGAGCAGTACTTC
clone size: medium-sized; D gene: NA; J gene: TRBJ1-1; V gene: TRBV19; CDR3 protein: CASSISPGAEAFF; CDR3 DNA: TGTGCCAGTAGTATCTCCCCGGGGGCTGAAGCTTTCTTT
clone size: once; D gene: TRBD1; J gene: TRBJ2-7; V gene: TRBV3-1/TRBV3-2; CDR3 protein: CASSQVSRTGSIPYEQYF; CDR3 DNA: TGTGCCAGCAGCCAAGTATCTCGGACAGGGTCGATCCCCTACGAGCAGTACTTC
clone size: NA; D gene: NA; J gene: TRBJ2-7; V gene: TRBV3-1/TRBV3-2; CDR3 protein: CASSPRQGNYEQYF; CDR3 DNA: TGTGCCAGCAGCCCCCGGCAGGGTAACTACGAGCAGTACTTC
clone size: NA; D gene: TRBD2; J gene: TRBJ2-7; V gene: TRBV3-1/TRBV3-2; CDR3 protein: CASSQDLAGWEQYF; CDR3 DNA: TGTGCCAGCAGCCAAGATCTAGCGGGATGGGAGCAGTACTTC
clone size: NA; D gene: TRBD1; J gene: TRBJ1-5; V gene: TRBV5-4; CDR3 protein: CASSLGGGQGSEPQHF; CDR3 DNA: TGTGCCAGCAGCTTGGGGGGTGGACAGGGTTCGGAGCCCCAGCATTTT
clone size: NA; D gene: NA; J gene: TRBJ2-3; V gene: TRBV30; CDR3 protein: CAWNRDLDTQYF; CDR3 DNA: TGTGCCTGGAACAGGGATCTGGATACGCAGTATTTT
clone size: NA; D gene: NA; J gene: TRBJ1-1; V gene: TRBV28; CDR3 protein: CASSSSSIRGGNTEAFF; CDR3 DNA: TGTGCCAGCAGTTCCTCGTCCATCAGGGGTGGGAACACTGAAGCTTTCTTT
clone size: NA; D gene: NA; J gene: TRBJ2-2; V gene: TRBV6-5; CDR3 protein: CASSTTTGGTGELFF; CDR3 DNA: TGTGCCAGCAGTACAACGACAGGCGGGACCGGGGAGCTGTTTTTT
clone size: few; D gene: NA; J gene: TRBJ1-1; V gene: TRBV6-5; CDR3 protein: CASSSRQHEAFF; CDR3 DNA: TGTGCCAGCAGTTCACGACAGCACGAAGCTTTCTTT
clone size: NA; D gene: TRBD1; J gene: TRBJ1-2; V gene: TRBV9; CDR3 protein: CASSVGGTGLDPRYGYTF; CDR3 DNA: TGTGCCAGCAGCGTAGGGGGGACAGGGTTAGACCCTCGGTATGGCTACACCTTC
clone size: NA; D gene: NA; J gene: TRBJ1-1; V gene: TRBV7-2; CDR3 protein: CASRKWTEMNTEAFF; CDR3 DNA: TGTGCCAGCAGGAAATGGACAGAAATGAACACTGAAGCTTTCTTT
clone size: few; D gene: NA; J gene: TRBJ1-1; V gene: TRBV7-9; CDR3 protein: CASSHPDKPEAFF; CDR3 DNA: TGTGCCAGCAGCCACCCTGACAAACCTGAAGCTTTCTTT
clone size: NA; D gene: NA; J gene: TRBJ1-2; V gene: TRBV29-1; CDR3 protein: CSVDGYGYTF; CDR3 DNA: TGCAGCGTTGACGGCTATGGCTACACCTTC
clone size: NA; D gene: TRBD1; J gene: TRBJ2-7; V gene: TRBV19; CDR3 protein: CASSPQTGGEYEQYF; CDR3 DNA: TGTGCCAGTAGTCCTCAGACAGGGGGAGAGTACGAGCAGTACTTC
clone size: NA; D gene: TRBD2; J gene: TRBJ2-3; V gene: TRBV7-7; CDR3 protein: CASSPLGLAGGTDTQYF; CDR3 DNA: TGTGCTAGCAGCCCCCTAGGGTTAGCGGGGGGCACAGATACGCAGTATTTT
clone size: NA; D gene: TRBD2; J gene: TRBJ2-1; V gene: TRBV19; CDR3 protein: CASSIGTSGDFYGDNEQFF; CDR3 DNA: TGTGCCAGTAGTATTGGGACTAGCGGGGACTTTTATGGGGACAATGAGCAGTTCTTC
clone size: NA; D gene: TRBD1; J gene: TRBJ2-5; V gene: TRBV11-3; CDR3 protein: CASSSRDRGYQETQYF; CDR3 DNA: TGTGCCAGCAGCTCCCGGGACAGGGGGTACCAAGAGACCCAGTACTTC
clone size: NA; D gene: NA; J gene: TRBJ2-3; V gene: TRBV28; CDR3 protein: CASSAPGSGTDTQYF; CDR3 DNA: TGTGCCAGCAGTGCTCCAGGGTCCGGCACAGATACGCAGTATTTT
clone size: NA; D gene: TRBD1; J gene: TRBJ1-4; V gene: TRBV25-1; CDR3 protein: CASSAGTGLEKLFF; CDR3 DNA: TGTGCCAGCAGTGCAGGGACAGGGCTTGAAAAACTGTTTTTT
clone size: NA; D gene: TRBD1; J gene: TRBJ1-1; V gene: TRBV6-5; CDR3 protein: CASIQQGLVTEAFF; CDR3 DNA: TGTGCCAGCATCCAACAGGGGTTGGTCACTGAAGCTTTCTTT
clone size: NA; D gene: TRBD1; J gene: TRBJ2-7; V gene: TRBV5-1; CDR3 protein: CASSLGQGHEQYF; CDR3 DNA: TGCGCCAGCAGCTTGGGACAGGGCCACGAGCAGTACTTC
clone size: NA; D gene: NA; J gene: TRBJ1-4; V gene: TRBV15; CDR3 protein: CATSITGYTNEKLFF; CDR3 DNA: TGTGCCACCAGTATTACAGGTTACACTAATGAAAAACTGTTTTTT
clone size: NA; D gene: NA; J gene: TRBJ1-1; V gene: TRBV3-1/TRBV3-2; CDR3 protein: CASSSIGGNTEAFF; CDR3 DNA: TGTGCCAGCAGCTCCATAGGAGGGAACACTGAAGCTTTCTTT